This T cell receptor (beta chain) is drawn from a study of blood T cell repertoires in COVID-19. Authors' data handling: Quantification of nucleated cells was approximated via reference gene primer amplification. The repertoire was sequenced with immunoSEQ multiplex PCR; TCRdb's copy has only in-frame clones and lacks some. V and J calls and clone size come straight from that table; D and trimming were deduced from the DNA. The sample holds some 230,000 clones, approximately 84% seen once. The CDR3 sequence is 16 residues long. V was pared by 6 bases and J by 0 bases, with 8 bases of the junction left unmatched. Germline values: CDR1 MNHEY, CDR2 SMNVEV (reference sequence).

Sequencing input: peripheral blood. The gene calls are TRBV27 and TRBJ2-1; 7 bases align to TRBD2. This clonotype was sampled from a woman aged 25-40 years who had recovered from COVID-19. Written as DNA, the CDR3 is TGTGCCAGCAGCTCTGTGGGGGGGTTCTCCTACAATGAGCAGTTCTTC. Its translation: CASSSVGGFSYNEQFF.